This entry describes one T cell receptor beta chain. Some clones are missing from TCRdb's copy, which holds only in-frame ones; the method was immunoSEQ multiplex PCR. The table has a few hundred thousand clones, around 85% seen once. This sample is drawn from a study of blood T cell repertoires in COVID-19. Study information: Both acute and convalescent COVID-19 samples were obtained from the United States, Italy and Spain.

Deletions cut 3 bases from V and 1 base from J, with 12 bases between. From germline, CDR1 is DFQATT and CDR2 SNEGSKA (reference sequence). This CDR3 spans 15 amino acids. Sequencing was done on a sample of PBMCs or T cells enriched from blood (not recorded which). This TCR derives from a woman between 50 and 59 years old who had recovered from COVID-19. This rearrangement joins TRBV20-1 to TRBJ2-2, with D perhaps matching TRBD2 (5 bases). The CDR3 is CSASRTGKNTGELFF. CDR3 sequence (DNA): TGCAGTGCTAGTAGGACGGGAAAGAACACCGGGGAGCTGTTTTTT.